This note documents a single TCR beta chain sequence. No antigen is known for it. The entry originates in a study of T-cell reconstitution after alpha-beta-depleted transplantation in children. Study outcomes and limitations: About two months after transplant, alpha-beta T cells reportedly came from several hundred expanded graft clones. A year had passed since transplant, and T-cell counts and diversity by then came mostly from newly produced T cells. From surviving recipient T cells and thymic progenitors came the high day-60 TCRbeta diversity observed in some patients.

The CDR3 is 15 amino acids. CDR1 is SQVTM and CDR2 is ANQGSEA in the germline V gene. With V trimmed by 0 bases and J by 7 bases, 8 bases remained unmatched. A TCRbeta library incorporating unique molecular identifiers was prepared. TCRdb itself ran the PCR reads through MiXCR, one entry per CDR3 protein. The sample carries hundreds of thousands of distinct CDR3 sequences, around 13% recorded once. This sequence originates from a girl aged 2-10 years with congenital amegakaryocytic thrombocytopenia, due to receive a stem cell transplant. The sequences come from PBMCs, collected before TCRalphabeta/CD19-depleted stem cell transplant. This chain connects TRBV29-1 to TRBJ2-7, with 11 bases that match TRBD1. This chain's CDR3 is CSVEDPDRGPGEQYF. The CDR3, as DNA: TGCAGCGTTGAAGATCCGGACAGGGGGCCAGGGGAGCAGTACTTC.